Below, 29 T cell receptor beta chains from the same sample are listed, as sequenced in a study of PD-1 blockade in classical Hodgkin lymphoma. Each patient relapsed following autologous stem cell transplantation, and prior brentuximab vedotin exposure differed. Clones were sequenced by immunoSEQ multiplex PCR, and TCRdb holds only the in-frame ones, with some missing. The repertoire includes fewer than 75,000 clones, about 88% of them detected once, and under 6% sits in the top ten. Sequenced here: peripheral blood mononuclear cells (PBMCs), sampled before the second cycle of nivolumab. The receptor set was obtained from a human donor with classical Hodgkin lymphoma.

The V and J genes are TRBV5-1 and TRBJ2-5; D gene uncertain. V lost 1 base, J lost 1 base, and 11 bases lay in between. Germline V gene sequence: CDR1 SGHRS, CDR2 YFSETQ. There are 15 residues in the CDR3. The CDR3 spells CASSLFQFPQETQYF. CDR3 DNA: TGCGCCAGCAGCTTGTTCCAGTTCCCCCAAGAGACCCAGTACTTC.

The chain combines TRBV5-1 with TRBJ2-7; D gene uncertain. V lost 1 base, J lost 4 bases, and 12 bases lay in between. The CDR3 sequence is 14 residues long. In germline, CDR1 is SGHRS, CDR2 YFSETQ. The CDR3 nucleotides read TGCGCCAGCAGCTTGAGTGGCGACCAGTACGAGCAGTACTTC. This translates into CASSLSGDQYEQYF.

This clone was recorded once. The rearrangement uses TRBV5-1 and TRBJ2-3; the D gene could be TRBD1 or TRBD2 (6 bases each). The V and J ends lost 0 bases and 4 bases respectively, with 9 bases between them. The V gene's germline CDR1 is SGHRS and CDR2 YFSETQ. The CDR3 loop spans 14 amino acids. The CDR3 coding sequence is TGCGCCAGCAGCTTGGAAGGGGGGCCAGATACGCAGTATTTT. Protein product: CASSLEGGPDTQYF.

V gene TRBV7-9 combines with J gene TRBJ1-6, with TRBD1 matching 9 bases. J gave up 7 bases and V 1 base, and 8 bases lay outside the gene matches. The CDR3 runs 17 residues. Germline CDR1 is SEHNR and CDR2 is FQNEAQ (reference sequence). CDR3 loop: CASSLDLRDRVNSPLHF. The CDR3 nucleotides are TGTGCCAGCAGCTTAGATCTCCGGGACAGGGTGAATTCACCCCTCCACTTT. Filled out from reference TRBV7-9 and TRBJ1-6, the complete variable domain reads DTGVSQNPRHKITKRGQNVTFRCDPISEHNRLYWYRQTLGQGPEFLTYFQNEAQLEKSRLLSDRFSAERPKGSFSTLEIQRTEQGDSAMYLCASSLDLRDRVNSPLHFGNGTRLTVT.

The V gene is TRBV5-1, the J gene TRBJ1-1; tentative D call: TRBD1 (6 bases). Per the germline V gene, CDR1 is SGHRS and CDR2 is YFSETQ. V shed 0 bases and J shed 1 base, with 13 bases lying between them. CDR3 length equals 16 residues. This CDR3 is CASSLDRADRNTEAFF. The CDR3 DNA is TGCGCCAGCAGCTTGGATCGTGCGGACAGGAACACTGAAGCTTTCTTT.

The J gene is TRBJ2-3, the V gene TRBV19; 11 bases are shared with TRBD2. J gave up 2 bases and V 6 bases, and 10 bases lay outside the gene matches. This CDR3 has 17 amino acids. From germline, CDR1 is LNHDA and CDR2 SQIVND (reference sequence). The CDR3 reads CASRATLAGDPTDTQYF. DNA for the CDR3: TGTGCCAGTAGAGCCACACTAGCGGGGGATCCCACAGATACGCAGTATTTT.

This clone was seen more than once but under ten times. V is TRBV9 and J is TRBJ2-5; 14 bases are shared with TRBD2. Germline lookup yields CDR1 SGDLS and CDR2 YYNGEE. V gave up 4 bases and J gave up 11 bases; unmatched junction bases: 7. The length of the CDR3 is 14 residues. The CDR3 sequence: CASSSGTSGGNQYF. The CDR3 bases are TGTGCCAGCAGCTCTGGGACTAGCGGGGGCAATCAGTACTTC. Looking up the rest from reference TRBV9 and TRBJ2-5 gives the full variable domain: DSGVTQTPKHLITATGQRVTLRCSPRSGDLSVYWYQQSLDQGLQFLIQYYNGEERAKGNILERFSAQQFPDLHSELNLSSLELGDSALYFCASSSGTSGGNQYFGPGTRLLVL.

The genes are TRBV9 and TRBJ2-7, with 8 bases matching TRBD1. J gave up 4 bases and V 0 bases, and 6 bases lay outside the gene matches. Germline values: CDR1 SGDLS, CDR2 YYNGEE. This CDR3 is 15 amino acids long. The CDR3, as DNA: TGTGCCAGCAGCGTAGGGGTTCAGGGGGCGTACGAGCAGTACTTC. Amino acid sequence: CASSVGVQGAYEQYF.

The V and J genes are TRBV19 and TRBJ1-4; tentatively, D is TRBD1 (5 bases). V was shortened by 1 base and J by 3 bases, with 9 bases between the two germline ends. This CDR3 is built from 15 residues. Germline V gene sequence: CDR1 LNHDA, CDR2 SQIVND (reference sequence). The CDR3 reads CASSIVGAANEKLFF. CDR3 bases: TGTGCCAGTAGTATAGTTGGGGCCGCTAATGAAAAACTGTTTTTT.

The chain couples TRBV10-1 to TRBJ2-3; D gene ambiguous. The CDR3 totals 12 residues. Germline CDR1 reads WNHNN; CDR2 reads SYGVQD (reference sequence). V lost 6 bases and J lost 2, with 6 bases in between. CDR3 region: CASRGSTDTQYF. The CDR3 DNA follows: TGCGCCAGCAGGGGATCCACAGATACGCAGTATTTT.

The chain couples TRBV5-4 to TRBJ1-3; D may be TRBD1 (5 bases). CDR3 length: 13 amino acids. Deletions cut 1 base from V and 8 bases from J, with 10 bases between. The V gene's germline CDR1 is SGHNT and CDR2 YYREEE (reference sequence). CDR3 in amino acids: CASSLRGADTIYF. The CDR3 coding sequence is TGTGCCAGCAGCTTGCGGGGCGCAGACACCATATATTTT.

This rearrangement joins TRBV30 to TRBJ1-6, with D hard to call. V dropped 4 bases and J dropped 0 bases, with 7 bases sitting between them. The CDR3 spans 14 residues. Germline V gene lookup returns CDR1 GTSNPN and CDR2 SVGIG (reference sequence). As DNA, the CDR3 is TGTGCCTGGACGGGGAGCTCCTATAATTCACCCCTCCACTTT. Encoded protein: CAWTGSSYNSPLHF.

The genes are TRBV11-2 and TRBJ2-7, with 8 nucleotides matching TRBD1. The V gene end was trimmed by 1 base and the J gene end by 3 bases; junction bases not matched to a gene: 2. The germline gives CDR1 SGHAT, CDR2 FQNNGV. The CDR3 contains 14 residues. The CDR3 sequence is CASSLGGQGYEQYF. CDR3 bases: TGTGCCAGCAGCTTAGGTGGACAGGGCTACGAGCAGTACTTC. The full variable domain, its missing parts supplied by reference TRBV11-2 and TRBJ2-7, is EAGVAQSPRYKIIEKRQSVAFWCNPISGHATLYWYQQILGQGPKLLIQFQNNGVVDDSQLPKDRFSAERLKGVDSTLKIQPAKLEDSAVYLCASSLGGQGYEQYFGPGTRLTVT.

V and J are TRBV2 and TRBJ2-2; tentatively, D is TRBD2 (5 bases). Germline CDR1 reads SNHLY; CDR2 reads FYNNEI. V was pared by 1 base and J by 2 bases, with 5 bases between. CDR3 size: 14 residues. CDR3 coding DNA: TGTGCCAGCAGTGAAGGACTAAACACCGGGGAGCTGTTTTTT. Translating gives CASSEGLNTGELFF.

V usage is TRBV19 and J usage is TRBJ2-1; TRBD1 agrees at 8 bases. Germline V lookup: CDR1 LNHDA, CDR2 SQIVND (reference sequence). The CDR3 loop spans 13 amino acids. The junction had 4 bases not matched to a gene; V was cut back by 6 bases and J by 6 bases. The CDR3 DNA reads as TGTGCCAGTAGAGACAGGGGTGGCAATGAGCAGTTCTTC. It codes for CASRDRGGNEQFF.

The rearrangement links TRBV5-1 to TRBJ2-1; possible D gene TRBD1, 5 bases. The ends were cut back, 4 bases at V and 6 bases at J, with 11 bases in the middle. The CDR3 covers 13 residues. Germline V gives CDR1 SGHRS, CDR2 YFSETQ. The CDR3 loop is CASSAQGSNEQFF. In DNA, the CDR3 is TGCGCCAGCAGCGCCCAGGGTAGCAATGAGCAGTTCTTC.

The chain employs TRBV2 and TRBJ2-5, with TRBD2 identical over 9 bases. Germline assignment: CDR1 SNHLY and CDR2 FYNNEI. J gave up 5 bases and V 8 bases, and 9 bases lay outside the gene matches. The CDR3 loop spans 14 amino acids. The DNA for the CDR3 is TGTGCCAGCGGGGGGACTAGCCGGCTGGAGACCCAGTACTTC. Protein: CASGGTSRLETQYF.

Notes on this clone: The sample holds other DNA sequences that translate to the same CDR3. The chain combines TRBV5-1 with TRBJ2-1; weak D call: TRBD2 (5 bases). The ends were cut back, 0 bases at V and 0 bases at J, with 7 bases in the middle. The germline gives CDR1 SGHRS, CDR2 YFSETQ. The CDR3 extends over 15 amino acids. CDR3 DNA sequence: TGCGCCAGCAGCTTGGATGGGAGCTCCTACAATGAGCAGTTCTTC. Encoded protein: CASSLDGSSYNEQFF.

The J gene is TRBJ2-1, the V gene TRBV7-9, with 9 bases identical to TRBD1. Germline V gene lookup returns CDR1 SEHNR and CDR2 FQNEAQ (reference sequence). V lost 4 bases, J lost 4 bases, and 5 bases stayed unmatched. The CDR3 spans 15 residues. CDR3 loop: CASSSWDRDYNEQFF. In DNA, the CDR3 is TGTGCCAGCAGCTCCTGGGACAGGGATTACAATGAGCAGTTCTTC.

This clone appeared a few times. J is TRBJ1-3 and V is TRBV5-1; no definite D call. Germline-derived CDR1 and CDR2 are SGHRS and YFSETQ. V was pared by 4 bases and J by 2 bases, with 10 bases between. The CDR3 has 14 amino acids. Written as DNA, the CDR3 is TGCGCCAGCAGCCCAGATCAGGCTGGAAACACCATATATTTT. Its translation: CASSPDQAGNTIYF.

The rearrangement uses TRBV15 and TRBJ2-7, with D hard to call. CDR3 length: 15 residues. Germline values: CDR1 LNHNV, CDR2 YYDKDF (reference sequence). The V end lost 0 bases, the J end lost 1 base, and 10 bases lay between the germline ends. CDR3 residues: CATSRELISSYEQYF. CDR3 DNA sequence: TGTGCCACCAGCAGAGAACTGATCAGTTCCTACGAGCAGTACTTC.

J is TRBJ2-4 and V is TRBV6-6; 7 nucleotides match TRBD1. The CDR3 is made up of 14 amino acids. CDR1 is MNHNY and CDR2 is SVGAGI in the germline V gene (reference sequence). V lost 2 bases and J lost 4; bases outside the gene matches: 2. This CDR3 reads CASSYTTGKNIQYF. In DNA, the CDR3 is TGTGCCAGCAGTTACACGACAGGGAAAAACATTCAGTACTTC.

A single count supports this clone. The chain combines TRBV5-1 with TRBJ2-7, with 7 bases fitting TRBD1. This CDR3 has 13 residues. Germline CDR1 and CDR2: SGHRS and YFSETQ. Trimming at V came to 5 bases and at J to 4 bases, leaving 6 bases not matched to a gene. This chain's CDR3 is CASRTGTVYEQYF. DNA of the CDR3: TGCGCCAGCAGGACCGGGACAGTTTACGAGCAGTACTTC.

The chain combines TRBV10-3 with TRBJ1-2, with TRBD1 identical over 11 bases. Per the germline V gene, CDR1 is ENHRY and CDR2 is SYGVKD. With V trimmed by 6 bases and J by 6 bases, 12 bases remained unmatched. The CDR3 covers 16 residues. The CDR3 spells CAISRTGGSVENGYTF. In nucleotides, the CDR3 is TGTGCCATCAGCCGGACAGGGGGCAGCGTTGAGAATGGCTACACCTTC.

The chain uses TRBV19 and TRBJ2-3; D not certain. Germline loops: CDR1 LNHDA, CDR2 SQIVND (reference sequence). V was shortened by 5 bases and J by 1 base, with 10 bases between the two germline ends. The CDR3 has 14 residues. CDR3 nucleotide sequence: TGTGCCAGTAGTCTCGGGTCGGGCACAGATACGCAGTATTTT. This gives the protein CASSLGSGTDTQYF. Filled out from reference TRBV19 and TRBJ2-3, the complete variable domain reads DGGITQSPKYLFRKEGQNVTLSCEQNLNHDAMYWYRQDPGQGLRLIYYSQIVNDFQKGDIAEGYSVSREKKESFPLTVTSAQKNPTAFYLCASSLGSGTDTQYFGPGTRLTVL.

This chain connects TRBV7-8 to TRBJ1-1; D gene unclear. CDR3 size: 13 residues. Germline lookup yields CDR1 SGHVS and CDR2 FQNEAQ. Trimming removed 4 bases at V and 4 bases at J, with 10 bases between. The CDR3, as DNA: TGTGCCAGCAGCTACCAAATGGGCACTGAAGCTTTCTTT. It yields the protein CASSYQMGTEAFF.

This rearrangement joins TRBV27 to TRBJ2-2; 8 bases are a match to TRBD1. CDR3 length: 16 amino acids. J was trimmed by 5 bases and V by 4 bases; bases with no gene match: 9. Germline V gene lookup returns CDR1 MNHEY and CDR2 SMNVEV (reference sequence). The DNA of the CDR3 is TGTGCCAGCAGTTCCTATACAGGGGGAGGAACCGGGGAGCTGTTTTTT. Translation: CASSSYTGGGTGELFF.

The chain carries TRBV4-2 and TRBJ2-1; 15 positions agree with TRBD2. With V trimmed by 5 bases and J by 4 bases, 6 bases remained unmatched. Germline values: CDR1 LGHNA, CDR2 YNFKEQ. This CDR3 comprises 17 residues. The CDR3 reads CASSTWTSGGAYNEQFF. DNA for the CDR3: TGTGCCAGCAGCACCTGGACTAGCGGGGGGGCTTACAATGAGCAGTTCTTC.

The V gene is TRBV28, the J gene TRBJ1-2; D is unclear. This CDR3 has 12 residues. Trimming took 8 bases from V and 4 from J, leaving 11 bases between them. Germline lookup yields CDR1 MDHEN and CDR2 SYDVKM. Written as DNA, the CDR3 is TGTGCCAGCCGTGGGTTCTCCTATGGCTACACCTTC. This sequence encodes CASRGFSYGYTF.